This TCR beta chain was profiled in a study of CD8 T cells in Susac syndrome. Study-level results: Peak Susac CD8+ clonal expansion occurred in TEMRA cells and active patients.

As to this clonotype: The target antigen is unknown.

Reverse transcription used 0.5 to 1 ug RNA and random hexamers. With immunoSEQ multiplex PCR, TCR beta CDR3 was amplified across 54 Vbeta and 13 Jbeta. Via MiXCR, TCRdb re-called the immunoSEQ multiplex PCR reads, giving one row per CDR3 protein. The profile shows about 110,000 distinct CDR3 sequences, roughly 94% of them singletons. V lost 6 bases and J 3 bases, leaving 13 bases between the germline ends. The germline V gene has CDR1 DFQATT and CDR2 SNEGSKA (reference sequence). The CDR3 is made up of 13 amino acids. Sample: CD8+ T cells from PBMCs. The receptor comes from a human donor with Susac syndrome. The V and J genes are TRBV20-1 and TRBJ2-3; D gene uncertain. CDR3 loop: CSAAPMATDTQYF. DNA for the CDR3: TGCAGTGCCGCCCCGATGGCGACAGATACGCAGTATTTT.